These 29 T cell receptor beta chains were sequenced from one sample in a study of prognosis after radiotherapy for stage I lung cancer. Two-round multiplex PCR, the amplification method, yielded TCR beta CDR3 from genomic DNA. Primers (each specific to one TRBV or TRBJ gene) were used in first-round PCR. TCRdb used MiXCR to reprocess the multiplex PCR reads, holding one entry per CDR3 protein. The table records 20,000 to 25,000 distinct CDR3 sequences, 30% to 45% of them present only once. The sample in question was PBMCs, obtained before or after stereotactic body radiation therapy (not recorded which). Receptors originate from a donor over 45 with non-small cell lung cancer.

This clonotype was seen a few times. This sequence may be a read error, since a much larger clone differs from it by one base. Here the CDR3 reads CASSPWSGTDTQYF. The CDR3 region has the DNA TGTGCTAGCAGCCCCTGGAGCGGGACAGATACGCAGTATTTT. This chain connects TRBV7-7 to TRBJ2-3; TRBD2 is a possible D gene (6 bases). Germline assignment: CDR1 SSHAT and CDR2 FNYEAQ (reference sequence). The CDR3 is 14 residues long.

The table lists this clonotype with many counts. The chain joins TRBV6-2 or TRBV6-3 to TRBJ2-3; 9 bases align to TRBD2. Per the germline V gene, CDR1 is MNHEY and CDR2 is SVGEGT. The junction had 9 bases not matched to a gene; V was cut back by 2 bases and J by 3 bases. This CDR3 has 17 residues. The CDR3 DNA follows: TGTGCCAGCAGTTACCCCGAGGGTAGCGGGAGAACAGATACGCAGTATTTT. This gives the protein CASSYPEGSGRTDTQYF.

The chain has TRBV5-6 and TRBJ2-3, with TRBD2 matching 10 bases. The CDR3 runs to 16 residues. J gave up 2 bases and V 4 bases, and 7 bases lay outside the gene matches. The germline CDR1 and CDR2 sequences are SGHDT and YYEEEE. The CDR3 is CASSKAGGPSTDTQYF. CDR3 nucleotide sequence: TGTGCCAGCAGCAAAGCGGGAGGGCCTTCCACAGATACGCAGTATTTT.

The chain uses TRBV7-2 and TRBJ1-6; perhaps TRBD1 as D (5 bases). Trimming left V 2 bases short and J 7 bases short, with 15 bases between. The CDR3 has 16 amino acids. The germline V gene encodes CDR1 SGHTA and CDR2 FQGNSA. The CDR3 loop is CASSLNGATGNSPLHF. Written as DNA, the CDR3 is TGTGCCAGCAGCTTAAATGGGGCTACGGGGAATTCACCCCTCCACTTT.

Turning to this clonotype: A much bigger clone sits one base away, suggesting this may be a read error. This chain uses TRBV4-2 with TRBJ2-7; D possibly corresponds to TRBD2 (6 bases). Germline CDR1 LGHNA, CDR2 YNFKEQ. The V and J ends lost 1 base and 7 bases respectively, with 17 bases between them. The CDR3 is 15 amino acids. The CDR3 reads CASSQGGRGFEEQYF. In nucleotides, the CDR3 is TGTGCCAGCAGCCAAGGGGGACGGGGGTTTGAGGAGCAGTACTTC.

This clonotype was seen many times. V usage is TRBV5-8 and J usage is TRBJ2-1; 8 positions agree with TRBD1. The V segment lost 2 bases and the J segment 6 bases; nucleotides outside the gene matches: 4. The CDR3 is made up of 14 amino acids. Germline CDR1 reads SGHTS; CDR2 reads YDEGEE. The CDR3 spells CASSFSGGANEQFF. DNA for the CDR3: TGTGCCAGCAGCTTCTCAGGGGGCGCCAATGAGCAGTTCTTC.

This clonotype was recorded at least ten times. The chain couples TRBV3-1 to TRBJ1-1, with D maybe TRBD1 (5 bases). CDR1 and CDR2 from the germline V gene are LGHDT and YNNKEL (reference sequence). Trimming took 1 base from V and 7 from J, leaving 16 bases between them. CDR3 length: 15 residues. The CDR3 sequence: CASSQGSGTYGEAFF. As DNA, the CDR3 is TGTGCCAGCAGCCAAGGTTCGGGGACCTACGGTGAAGCTTTCTTT.

This clonotype was counted only a few times. The chain recombines TRBV11-1 with TRBJ2-2; D gene ambiguous. The length of the CDR3 is 13 residues. The germline V gene has CDR1 SGHAT and CDR2 FQDESV (reference sequence). Trimming stripped 5 bases from V and 5 bases from J, with 9 bases between. CDR3 sequence reads: CASSRDGTGELFF. The CDR3 DNA follows: TGTGCCAGCAGCCGCGACGGGACCGGGGAGCTGTTTTTT. Supplemented by reference TRBV11-1 and TRBJ2-2, the full variable domain reads EAEVAQSPRYKITEKSQAVAFWCDPISGHATLYWYRQILGQGPELLVQFQDESVVDDSQLPKDRFSAERLKGVDSTLKIQPAELGDSAMYLCASSRDGTGELFFGEGSRLTVL.

This clonotype was detected many times. V gene TRBV18 combines with J gene TRBJ1-2; a weak D match, TRBD1 (6 bases). The V and J ends lost 2 bases and 6 bases respectively, with 13 bases between them. CDR3 length: 14 residues. The germline CDR1 and CDR2 sequences are KGHSH and LQKENI. CDR3 sequence: CASSPTGTSDGYTF. CDR3 sequence (DNA): TGTGCCAGCTCACCAACGGGGACATCGGATGGCTACACCTTC.

A few counts support this clonotype. The chain joins TRBV5-4 to TRBJ2-1; 7 positions match TRBD1. This CDR3 spans 14 amino acids. V shed 4 bases, J shed 7 bases, and the junction held 8 bases outside the gene matches. Per the germline V gene, CDR1 is SGHNT and CDR2 is YYREEE (reference sequence). The CDR3 spells CASSQNTGENEQFF. The CDR3 DNA reads as TGTGCCAGCAGCCAAAATACAGGGGAAAATGAGCAGTTCTTC.

This clonotype occurred many times. The chain carries TRBV12-3 or TRBV12-4 and TRBJ2-3, with 7 bases lining up with TRBD1. The V gene end was trimmed by 5 bases and the J gene end by 3 bases; junction bases not matched to a gene: 8. The CDR3 has 15 amino acids. CDR3 amino acids: CASSQQGGATDTQYF. The DNA for the CDR3 is TGTGCCAGCAGTCAACAAGGGGGCGCGACAGATACGCAGTATTTT.

This clonotype was seen many times. Sequence at one end of the junction differs from germline and may be a read error. The CDR3 spells CASSPWSGADTQYF. In DNA form, the CDR3 reads TGTGCTAGCAGCCCCTGGAGCGGGGCAGATACGCAGTATTTT. V usage is TRBV7-7 and J usage is TRBJ2-3, with 7 bases lining up with TRBD2. This CDR3 is built from 14 residues. The germline V gene encodes CDR1 SSHAT and CDR2 FNYEAQ (reference sequence).

This clonotype was detected a few times. This chain joins TRBV5-4 and TRBJ2-7, with D perhaps matching TRBD2 (6 bases). The length of the CDR3 is 14 residues. CDR1 and CDR2 from the germline V gene are SGHNT and YYREEE (reference sequence). Trimming stripped 2 bases from V and 3 bases from J, with 12 bases between. The CDR3 nucleotides read TGTGCCAGCAGCTTTAATATCGGGAGCTACGAGCAGTACTTC. Encoded protein: CASSFNIGSYEQYF.

Points on this clonotype: Possible read error: a much larger clone is one base away. V usage is TRBV5-5 and J usage is TRBJ2-7; no clear D. CDR1 is SGHKS, CDR2 YYEKEE, per germline (reference sequence). The length of the CDR3 is 15 residues. DNA for the CDR3: TGTTCCAGCAGCTTCTCATACCAACGGTACTACGAGCAGTACTTC. Translation gives CSSSFSYQRYYEQYF.

V usage is TRBV20-1 and J usage is TRBJ2-2; 14 nucleotides match TRBD2. Trimming took 4 bases from V and 6 from J; bases not matched to a gene: 13. The length of the CDR3 is 18 residues. CDR1 and CDR2 from the germline V gene are DFQATT and SNEGSKA (reference sequence). The CDR3 reads CSANGLAGGPRGAGELFF. The CDR3 bases are TGCAGTGCTAATGGACTAGCGGGGGGCCCCCGCGGGGCCGGGGAGCTGTTTTTT.

This clonotype was detected ten times or more. The chain links TRBV24-1 to TRBJ2-3, with D tentatively TRBD1 or TRBD2 (5 bases each). V was cut by 4 bases and J by 4 bases, with 17 bases left in between. CDR3 length: 16 residues. CDR1 KGHDR and CDR2 SFDVKD come from the germline V gene. In nucleotides, the CDR3 is TGTGCCACCAGTGACTCCGGGACCGAGTCACCAGATACGCAGTATTTT. Translation: CATSDSGTESPDTQYF.

This rearrangement joins TRBV2 to TRBJ2-7, with D possibly TRBD2 on 6 matching bases. The CDR3 loop spans 17 amino acids. Germline CDR1 reads SNHLY; CDR2 reads FYNNEI. With 6 bases removed from V and 4 bases from J, the gap between germline ends came to 25 bases. CDR3 region: CASRPQHGTPSSYEQYF. The CDR3 DNA is TGTGCCAGCAGACCCCAACACGGGACTCCAAGCTCATACGAGCAGTACTTC.

A remark on this clonotype: Its ends do not fully match the called genes, so a read error is possible. This chain links TRBV24-1 with TRBJ2-3; 9 bases line up with TRBD2. This CDR3 is built from 15 residues. The germline V gene encodes CDR1 KGHDR and CDR2 SFDVKD. The CDR3 spells CATSYTTSGTDTQYF. The CDR3 DNA is TGTGCCACCAGTTACACGACTAGCGGCACAGATACACAGTATTTT.

This clonotype was seen many times. The rearrangement links TRBV11-2 to TRBJ2-1; 7 nucleotides agree with TRBD2. Germline trimming cut 5 bases from V and 12 bases from J; bases unmatched to any gene: 16. The CDR3 runs 15 residues. Per germline, CDR1 SGHAT and CDR2 FQNNGV. The CDR3 sequence: CASSADRTSFWVQFF. The DNA of the CDR3 is TGTGCCAGCAGCGCCGATAGGACTAGTTTTTGGGTGCAGTTCTTC.

There are many counts of this clonotype. The V and J genes are TRBV5-1 and TRBJ2-2, with TRBD2 matching over 8 bases. CDR3 length: 18 residues. Germline CDR1 reads SGHRS; CDR2 reads YFSETQ. Losses at the gene ends were 0 bases for V and 0 bases for J; bases not matched to a gene: 7. CDR3 bases: TGCGCCAGCAGCTTGGCCGGGACTAGATCGACGAACACCGGGGAGCTGTTTTTT. It specifies CASSLAGTRSTNTGELFF.

This clonotype was seen many times. The chain combines TRBV5-1 with TRBJ2-1, with a tentative D call TRBD1 (5 bases). Germline values: CDR1 SGHRS, CDR2 YFSETQ. The ends were cut back, 6 bases at V and 6 bases at J, with 13 bases in the middle. The CDR3 runs 13 residues. Written as DNA, the CDR3 is TGCGCCAGCAATCTAATCCAGGGCAATGAGCAGTTCTTC. Translated, it gives CASNLIQGNEQFF.

This clonotype was seen only once. The gene calls are TRBV2 and TRBJ1-2; unclear D gene. Per the germline V gene, CDR1 is SNHLY and CDR2 is FYNNEI. Trimming left V 4 bases short and J 4 bases short, with 10 bases between. The CDR3 consists of 13 residues. For the CDR3, the DNA is TGTGCCAGCAGTGTTTCTGGAGCCTATGGCTACACCTTC. This sequence encodes CASSVSGAYGYTF.

For this clonotype: A read error may be the cause here, since a much bigger clone is one base away. The V gene is TRBV29-1, the J gene TRBJ1-1; no reliable D call. The V end lost 4 bases, the J end lost 6 bases, and 12 bases lay between the germline ends. The CDR3 is 12 residues long. Per the germline V gene, CDR1 is SQVTM and CDR2 is ANQGSEA. This CDR3 reads CSVVGVSPEAFF. In DNA, the CDR3 is TGCAGCGTTGTTGGCGTTAGCCCTGAAGCTTTCTTT.

About this clonotype: Just one base apart from a much larger clone, this may be a read error. This chain joins TRBV5-4 and TRBJ2-7; 7 bases are shared with TRBD2. The length of the CDR3 is 14 residues. Per the germline V gene, CDR1 is SGHNT and CDR2 is YYREEE (reference sequence). Trimming removed 0 bases from V and 3 bases from J; junction bases left unmatched: 3. The CDR3: CASSLGGSVYEQYF. The CDR3 DNA is TGTGCCAGCAGCTTGGGCGGGAGTGTCTACGAGCAGTACTTC. The complete variable domain, with remaining parts taken from reference TRBV5-4 and TRBJ2-7, reads ETGVTQSPTHLIKTRGQQVTLRCSSQSGHNTVSWYQQALGQGPQFIFQYYREEENGRGNFPPRFSGLQFPNYSSELNVNALELDDSALYLCASSLGGSVYEQYFGPGTRLTVT.

This clonotype was seen a few times. The chain uses TRBV6-1 and TRBJ1-1; D unclear. The CDR3 spans 13 residues. Per germline, CDR1 MNHNS and CDR2 SASEGT. Trimming removed 1 base from V and 9 bases from J, with 12 bases in between. CDR3 bases: TGTGCCAGCAGTGAAGTGACGCGGTGTCAAGCTTTCTTT. This codes for CASSEVTRCQAFF.

On this clonotype itself: This likely reflects a read error, since a far larger clone is one base away. In DNA, the CDR3 is TGTGCCAGCAGTCTCTCAGGGGTATACAATGAGCAGTTCTTC. Translated, it gives CASSLSGVYNEQFF. The chain joins TRBV12-3 or TRBV12-4 to TRBJ2-1; perhaps TRBD1 as D (6 bases). Deletions cut 5 bases from V and 4 bases from J, with 12 bases between. This CDR3 is 14 amino acids long.

This clonotype was recorded at least ten times. The genes are TRBV12-3 or TRBV12-4 and TRBJ1-2, with no clear D. The CDR3 covers 13 residues. With 2 bases removed from V and 1 base from J, the gap between germline ends came to 5 bases. The CDR3 DNA follows: TGTGCCAGCAGTTTAACAGTTAACTATGGCTACACCTTC. Its protein product is CASSLTVNYGYTF.

In this sample, this clonotype turned up many times. V is TRBV19 and J is TRBJ1-1; D not certain. This CDR3 is 14 amino acids long. Trimming removed 8 bases from V and 0 bases from J, with 13 bases in between. Germline V gene sequence: CDR1 LNHDA, CDR2 SQIVND (reference sequence). The DNA of the CDR3 is TGTGCCAGTTTGGGTCGTGTCATGAACACTGAAGCTTTCTTT. Its protein product is CASLGRVMNTEAFF.

This clonotype came up many times. This rearrangement joins TRBV19 to TRBJ2-1; D not certain. The V end lost 3 bases, the J end lost 13 bases, and 10 bases lay between the germline ends. The CDR3 loop spans 11 amino acids. Germline CDR1 and CDR2: LNHDA and SQIVND (reference sequence). The DNA of the CDR3 is TGTGCCAGTAGTATTAGAGCAGCCCAGTTCTTC. This translates into CASSIRAAQFF. Based on the CDR3 plus reference TRBV19 and TRBJ2-1, the full variable domain is DGGITQSPKYLFRKEGQNVTLSCEQNLNHDAMYWYRQDPGQGLRLIYYSQIVNDFQKGDIAEGYSVSREKKESFPLTVTSAQKNPTAFYLCASSIRAAQFFGPGTRLTVL.